These 18 T cell receptor beta chains were sequenced from one sample in a study of control samples from healthy donors and cancer patients. Repertoires were generated with immunoSEQ multiplex PCR, while TCRdb's copy carries only in-frame clones and drops some. This sample yields around 140,000 clones, of which 80% to 95% are seen a single time; around 5.8% belongs to the top ten. Sequencing was carried out using blood. The receptors originated from a man between 18 and 35 years old in good health.

The chain joins TRBV5-6 to TRBJ1-2, with 7 bases fitting TRBD1. The CDR3 covers 16 residues. The germline CDR1 and CDR2 sequences are SGHDT and YYEEEE. Trimming at V came to 0 bases and at J to 2 bases, leaving 7 bases not matched to a gene. CDR3 protein: CASSLGGGTENYGYTF. The CDR3 DNA follows: TGTGCCAGCAGCTTGGGGGGAGGGACAGAGAACTATGGCTACACCTTC.

The gene calls are TRBV28 and TRBJ2-3; 12 bases fit TRBD2. This CDR3 spans 15 amino acids. With 6 bases clipped from V and 15 bases from J, the junction kept 16 bases outside the gene matches. Germline-derived CDR1 and CDR2 are MDHEN and SYDVKM. As DNA, the CDR3 is TGTGCCAGCAGAATCTCGGGACTAGCGGGTTTTTCCCGATATTTT. It is translated as CASRISGLAGFSRYF.

This chain connects TRBV18 to TRBJ2-7; 9 nucleotides match TRBD1. With 6 bases clipped from V and 0 bases from J, the junction kept 3 bases outside the gene matches. Germline assignment: CDR1 KGHSH and CDR2 LQKENI. There are 14 residues in the CDR3. The CDR3 loop is CASSGTGSSYEQYF. CDR3 sequence (DNA): TGTGCCAGCTCGGGGACAGGGAGCTCCTACGAGCAGTACTTC.

In this sample, this clone turned up once. The chain recombines TRBV5-4 with TRBJ2-5; D is possibly TRBD1 (6 bases). From germline, CDR1 is SGHNT and CDR2 YYREEE (reference sequence). V was shortened by 4 bases and J by 1 base, with 11 bases between the two germline ends. The CDR3 spans 14 residues. The CDR3 is CASSVDRTQETQYF. CDR3 nucleotides: TGTGCCAGCAGCGTCGACAGGACCCAAGAGACCCAGTACTTC.

In this sample, this clone turned up once. The genes are TRBV11-2 and TRBJ2-3; 8 bases are a match to TRBD2. Losses at the gene ends were 6 bases for V and 2 bases for J; bases not matched to a gene: 7. Looked up from germline, CDR1 is SGHAT and CDR2 is FQNNGV. CDR3 length equals 15 residues. The chain's CDR3 is CASRPAGAFTDTQYF. The CDR3 coding sequence is TGTGCCAGCAGGCCAGCGGGGGCCTTCACAGATACGCAGTATTTT.

The chain is built from TRBV4-2 and TRBJ2-5, with D maybe TRBD2 (7 bases). The CDR3 covers 15 residues. Germline CDR1 and CDR2: LGHNA and YNFKEQ. V was clipped by 0 bases and J by 3 bases, with 11 bases between them. CDR3 protein: CASSQDSGGKETQYF. In DNA, the CDR3 is TGTGCCAGCAGCCAAGATTCGGGGGGCAAAGAGACCCAGTACTTC.

In this sample, this clone turned up once. The chain has TRBV6-5 and TRBJ2-5; possible D gene TRBD2, 6 bases. The CDR3 is made up of 14 amino acids. CDR1 is MNHEY, CDR2 SVGAGI, per germline. Trimming shortened V by 8 bases and J by 0 bases, and 13 bases separated the two germline ends. DNA for the CDR3: TGTGCCAGCGGTTTAGCGGCGTACCAAGAGACCCAGTACTTC. As protein: CASGLAAYQETQYF.

The V and J genes are TRBV6-5 and TRBJ1-1; no clear D. V lost 1 base, J lost 5 bases, and 17 bases lay in between. This CDR3 is 16 amino acids long. Looked up from germline, CDR1 is MNHEY and CDR2 is SVGAGI. CDR3: CASSYYDAPTGTEAFF. The DNA of the CDR3 is TGTGCCAGCAGTTACTACGATGCCCCTACCGGTACTGAAGCTTTCTTT.

The chain recombines TRBV5-1 with TRBJ2-3, with D maybe TRBD2 (6 bases). V was cut by 1 base and J by 2 bases, with 11 bases left in between. CDR1 and CDR2 (germline): SGHRS, YFSETQ. The CDR3 is 15 residues long. CDR3 in DNA: TGCGCCAGCAGCTTGCAAGCGGGTCTCACAGATACGCAGTATTTT. It specifies CASSLQAGLTDTQYF.

The chain uses TRBV15 and TRBJ2-7; TRBD1 matches at 11 bases. From germline, CDR1 is LNHNV and CDR2 YYDKDF (reference sequence). The CDR3 extends over 15 amino acids. The V gene end was trimmed by 5 bases and the J gene end by 1 base; junction bases not matched to a gene: 4. The CDR3 DNA reads as TGTGCCACCAGCCGGGACAGGGGGATATCCTACGAGCAGTACTTC. Translation: CATSRDRGISYEQYF.

J is TRBJ2-3 and V is TRBV30, with a tentative D call TRBD1 (5 bases). V was trimmed by 0 bases and J by 11 bases, leaving 12 bases between them. Germline V gene lookup returns CDR1 GTSNPN and CDR2 SVGIG (reference sequence). The CDR3 extends over 12 amino acids. The CDR3 DNA sequence: TGTGCCTGGAGTGTACAGGCTCCCCTGCAGTATTTT. Its translation is CAWSVQAPLQYF. The whole variable domain, remainder taken from reference TRBV30 and TRBJ2-3, is SQTIHQWPATLVQPVGSPLSLECTVEGTSNPNLYWYRQAAGRGLQLLFYSVGIGQISSEVPQNLSASRPQDRQFILSSKKLLLSDSGFYLCAWSVQAPLQYFGPGTRLTVL.

CDR3 in amino acids: CASSPPRRFSYNEQFF. As DNA, the CDR3 is TGTGCCAGCTCACCACCTCGTAGGTTCTCCTACAATGAGCAGTTCTTC. The J gene is TRBJ2-1, the V gene TRBV18; D not resolved. Germline V gene sequence: CDR1 KGHSH, CDR2 LQKENI. This CDR3 has 16 residues. Deletions cut 0 bases from V and 0 bases from J, with 9 bases between.

This sequence joins TRBV6-6 and TRBJ1-1, with 7 bases lining up with TRBD1. The V gene end was trimmed by 8 bases and the J gene end by 5 bases; junction bases not matched to a gene: 11. This CDR3 contains 14 residues. In germline, CDR1 is MNHNY, CDR2 SVGAGI (reference sequence). Here the CDR3 reads CASLYSTGDTEAFF. The CDR3 DNA reads as TGTGCCAGCCTCTACTCAACAGGGGATACTGAAGCTTTCTTT.

The chain has TRBV4-1 and TRBJ2-3; 8 bases match TRBD2. Germline loops: CDR1 MGHRA, CDR2 YSYEKL. This CDR3 comprises 17 residues. Trimming removed 2 bases from V and 5 bases from J; junction bases left unmatched: 12. The CDR3 nucleotides read TGCGCCAGCAGCCAACCCGGGACTAGAAAAGATGGAGATACGCAGTATTTT. Translation gives CASSQPGTRKDGDTQYF.

The CDR3 protein is CASSVAGTGIDEQYF. The DNA of the CDR3 is TGTGCCAGCAGCGTAGCCGGGACAGGGATTGACGAGCAGTACTTC. The chain recombines TRBV9 with TRBJ2-7; 9 bases are a match to TRBD1. The V gene's germline CDR1 is SGDLS and CDR2 YYNGEE. Trimming cost V 0 bases and J 5 bases; bases outside gene matches: 6. This CDR3 contains 15 residues.

This clone has a single count. The chain employs TRBV6-6 and TRBJ2-3, with 8 bases lining up with TRBD2. Germline CDR1 reads MNHNY; CDR2 reads SVGAGI (reference sequence). J lost 5 bases, V lost 0 bases, and 7 bases had no gene match. This CDR3 has 16 residues. CDR3 residues: CASSYSGRGDIDTQYF. The CDR3 region has the DNA TGTGCCAGCAGTTACTCGGGGCGGGGGGACATAGATACGCAGTATTTT.

The chain employs TRBV5-4 and TRBJ1-4, with D uncertain. Per germline, CDR1 SGHNT and CDR2 YYREEE (reference sequence). Trimming removed 1 base from V and 5 bases from J, with 15 bases in between. CDR3 size: 16 residues. As DNA, the CDR3 is TGTGCCAGCAGCTTGCTCACACCGGGATCGAATGAAAAACTGTTTTTT. Residues: CASSLLTPGSNEKLFF. Full variable domain (missing parts from reference TRBV5-4 and TRBJ1-4): ETGVTQSPTHLIKTRGQQVTLRCSSQSGHNTVSWYQQALGQGPQFIFQYYREEENGRGNFPPRFSGLQFPNYSSELNVNALELDDSALYLCASSLLTPGSNEKLFFGSGTQLSVL.

This chain links TRBV6-5 with TRBJ2-5; TRBD2 matches at 7 bases. Unmatched junction bases numbered 9, after V lost 6 bases and J lost 5 bases. Germline assignment: CDR1 MNHEY and CDR2 SVGAGI. The CDR3 contains 14 residues. The CDR3 region has the DNA TGTGCCAGCAGACCCCGGGGGGTCGGTGAGACCCAGTACTTC. The encoded protein is CASRPRGVGETQYF.